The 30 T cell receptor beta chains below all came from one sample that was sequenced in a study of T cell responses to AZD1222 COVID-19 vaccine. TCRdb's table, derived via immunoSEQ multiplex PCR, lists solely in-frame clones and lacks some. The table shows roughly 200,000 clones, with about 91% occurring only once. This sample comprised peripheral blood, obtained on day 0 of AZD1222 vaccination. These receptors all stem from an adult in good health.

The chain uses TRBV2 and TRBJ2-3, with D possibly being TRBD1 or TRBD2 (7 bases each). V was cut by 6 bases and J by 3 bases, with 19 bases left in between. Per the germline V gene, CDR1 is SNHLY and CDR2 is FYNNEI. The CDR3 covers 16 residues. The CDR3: CASRGPGGDWTDTQYF. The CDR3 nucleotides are TGTGCCAGCAGGGGCCCAGGGGGGGATTGGACAGATACGCAGTATTTT.

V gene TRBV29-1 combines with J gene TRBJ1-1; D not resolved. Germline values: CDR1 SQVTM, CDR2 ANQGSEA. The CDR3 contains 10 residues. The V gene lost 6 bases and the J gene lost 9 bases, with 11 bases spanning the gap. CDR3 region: CSVGRVKAFF. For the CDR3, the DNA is TGCAGCGTGGGGAGGGTTAAAGCTTTCTTT.

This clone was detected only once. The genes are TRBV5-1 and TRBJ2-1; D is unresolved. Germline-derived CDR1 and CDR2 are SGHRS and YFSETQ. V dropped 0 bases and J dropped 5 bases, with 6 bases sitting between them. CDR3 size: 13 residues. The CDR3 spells CASSLETDNEQFF. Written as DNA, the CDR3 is TGCGCCAGCAGCTTGGAGACTGACAATGAGCAGTTCTTC.

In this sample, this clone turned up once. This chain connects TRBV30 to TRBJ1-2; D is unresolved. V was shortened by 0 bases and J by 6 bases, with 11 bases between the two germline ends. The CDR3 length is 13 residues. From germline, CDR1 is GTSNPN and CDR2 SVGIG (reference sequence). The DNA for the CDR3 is TGTGCCTGGAGTGTAGATGGGGTGGATGGCTACACCTTC. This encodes CAWSVDGVDGYTF.

The CDR3 DNA reads TGCAGCGTTGACAGGGCAGCCGAGAACTATGGCTACACCTTC. Protein sequence: CSVDRAAENYGYTF. The chain recombines TRBV29-1 with TRBJ1-2; tentatively, D is TRBD1 (5 bases). The CDR3 consists of 14 residues. Germline CDR1 reads SQVTM; CDR2 reads ANQGSEA. With 3 bases removed from V and 2 bases from J, the gap between germline ends came to 13 bases.

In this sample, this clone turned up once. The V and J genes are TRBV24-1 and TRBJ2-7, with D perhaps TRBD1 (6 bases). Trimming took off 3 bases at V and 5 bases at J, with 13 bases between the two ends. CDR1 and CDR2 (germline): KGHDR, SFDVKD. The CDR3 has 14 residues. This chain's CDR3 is CATSDPRGSDEQYF. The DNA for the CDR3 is TGTGCCACCAGTGATCCTAGGGGGTCTGACGAGCAGTACTTC.

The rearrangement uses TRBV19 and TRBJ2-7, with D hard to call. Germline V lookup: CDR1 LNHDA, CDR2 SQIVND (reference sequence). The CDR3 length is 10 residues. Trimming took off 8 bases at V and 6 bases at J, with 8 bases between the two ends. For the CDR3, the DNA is TGTGCCAGTGATTACTGCGAGCAGTACTTC. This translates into CASDYCEQYF.

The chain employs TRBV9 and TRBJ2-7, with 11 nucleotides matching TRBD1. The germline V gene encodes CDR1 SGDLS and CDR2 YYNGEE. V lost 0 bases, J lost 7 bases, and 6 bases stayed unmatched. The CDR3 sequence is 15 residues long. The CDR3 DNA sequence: TGTGCCAGCAGCGTAGGCGCGGGACAGGGGGGGGAGCAGTACTTC. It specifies CASSVGAGQGGEQYF. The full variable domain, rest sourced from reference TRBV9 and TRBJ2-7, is DSGVTQTPKHLITATGQRVTLRCSPRSGDLSVYWYQQSLDQGLQFLIQYYNGEERAKGNILERFSAQQFPDLHSELNLSSLELGDSALYFCASSVGAGQGGEQYFGPGTRLTVT.

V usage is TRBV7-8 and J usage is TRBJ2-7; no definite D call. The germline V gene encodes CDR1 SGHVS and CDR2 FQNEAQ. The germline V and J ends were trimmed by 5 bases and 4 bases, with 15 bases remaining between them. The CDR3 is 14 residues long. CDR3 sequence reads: CASSQTEFGYEQYF. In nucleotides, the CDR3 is TGTGCCAGCAGCCAAACAGAGTTCGGATACGAGCAGTACTTC.

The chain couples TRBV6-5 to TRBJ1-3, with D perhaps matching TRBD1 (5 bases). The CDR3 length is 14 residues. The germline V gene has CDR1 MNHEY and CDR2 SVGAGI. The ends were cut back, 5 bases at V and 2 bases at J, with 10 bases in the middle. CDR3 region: CASSRQGTGNTIYF. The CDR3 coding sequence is TGTGCCAGCAGTCGGCAGGGAACTGGAAACACCATATATTTT.

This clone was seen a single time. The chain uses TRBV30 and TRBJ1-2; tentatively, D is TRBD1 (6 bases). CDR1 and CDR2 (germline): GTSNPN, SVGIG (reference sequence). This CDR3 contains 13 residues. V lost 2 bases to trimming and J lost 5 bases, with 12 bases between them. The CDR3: CAWSLQGRYGYTF. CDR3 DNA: TGTGCCTGGAGTCTACAGGGCAGATATGGCTACACCTTC.

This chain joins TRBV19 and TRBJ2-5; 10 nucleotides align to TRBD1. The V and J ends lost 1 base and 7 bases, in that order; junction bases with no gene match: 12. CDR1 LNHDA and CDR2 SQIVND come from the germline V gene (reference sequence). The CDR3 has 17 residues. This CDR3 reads CASSIGDRGQPPGTQYF. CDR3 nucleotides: TGTGCCAGTAGTATAGGGGACAGGGGACAACCCCCCGGGACCCAGTACTTC.

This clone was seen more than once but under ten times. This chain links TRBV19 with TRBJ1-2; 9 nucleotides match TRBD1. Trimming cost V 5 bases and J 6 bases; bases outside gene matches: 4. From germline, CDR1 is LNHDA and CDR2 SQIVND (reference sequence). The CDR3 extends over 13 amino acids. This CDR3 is CASSERTGDGYTF. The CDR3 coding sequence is TGTGCCAGTAGTGAAAGGACAGGGGATGGCTACACCTTC.

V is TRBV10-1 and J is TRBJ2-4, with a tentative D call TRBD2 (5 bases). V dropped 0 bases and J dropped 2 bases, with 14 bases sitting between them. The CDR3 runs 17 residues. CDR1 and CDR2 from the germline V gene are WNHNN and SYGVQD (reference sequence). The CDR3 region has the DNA TGCGCCAGCAGTGAGTCGGCGGGCCTTAACTCCAAAAACATTCAGTACTTC. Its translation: CASSESAGLNSKNIQYF.

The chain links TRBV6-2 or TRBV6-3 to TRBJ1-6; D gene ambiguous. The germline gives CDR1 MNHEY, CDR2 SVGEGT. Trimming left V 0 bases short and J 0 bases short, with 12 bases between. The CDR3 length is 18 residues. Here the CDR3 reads CASSYSRHSSSYNSPLHF. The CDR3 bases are TGTGCCAGCAGTTACTCGAGGCACTCTAGCTCCTATAATTCACCCCTCCACTTT.

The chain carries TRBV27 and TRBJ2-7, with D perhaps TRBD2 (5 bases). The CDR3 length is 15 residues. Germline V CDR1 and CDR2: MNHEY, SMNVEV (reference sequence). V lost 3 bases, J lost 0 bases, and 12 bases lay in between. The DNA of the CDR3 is TGTGCCAGCAGTTTTGGAGTTGGGAGCTCCTACGAGCAGTACTTC. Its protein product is CASSFGVGSSYEQYF.

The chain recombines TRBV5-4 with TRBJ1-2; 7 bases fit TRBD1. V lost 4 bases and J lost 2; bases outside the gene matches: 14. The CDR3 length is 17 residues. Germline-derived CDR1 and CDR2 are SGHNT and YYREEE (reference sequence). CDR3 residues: CASSRRGQEVTNYGYTF. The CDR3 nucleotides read TGTGCCAGCAGCCGCCGAGGACAGGAGGTCACGAACTATGGCTACACCTTC.

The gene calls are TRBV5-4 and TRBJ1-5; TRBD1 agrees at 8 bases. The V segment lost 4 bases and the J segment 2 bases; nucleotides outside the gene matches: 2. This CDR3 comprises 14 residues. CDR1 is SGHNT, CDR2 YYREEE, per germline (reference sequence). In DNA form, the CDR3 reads TGTGCCAGCAGCCCGGGACAGGGCAATCAGCCCCAGCATTTT. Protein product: CASSPGQGNQPQHF.

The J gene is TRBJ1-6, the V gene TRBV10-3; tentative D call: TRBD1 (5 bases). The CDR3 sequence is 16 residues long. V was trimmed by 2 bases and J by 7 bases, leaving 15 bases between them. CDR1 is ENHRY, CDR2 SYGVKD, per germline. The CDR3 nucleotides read TGTGCCATCAGTGAGGACTACAGGCTTGCGAATTCACCCCTCCACTTT. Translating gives CAISEDYRLANSPLHF.

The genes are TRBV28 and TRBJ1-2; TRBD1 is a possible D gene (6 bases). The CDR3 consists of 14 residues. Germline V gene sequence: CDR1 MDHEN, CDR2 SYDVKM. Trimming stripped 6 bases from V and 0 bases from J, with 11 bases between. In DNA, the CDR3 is TGTGCCAGCAGCCTGGGACAAACTAACTATGGCTACACCTTC. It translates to CASSLGQTNYGYTF.

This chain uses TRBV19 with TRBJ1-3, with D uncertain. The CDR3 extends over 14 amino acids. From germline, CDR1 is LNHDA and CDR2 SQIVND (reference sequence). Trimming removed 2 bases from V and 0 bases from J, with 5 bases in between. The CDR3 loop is CASSIKASGNTIYF. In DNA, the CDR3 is TGTGCCAGTAGTATAAAGGCCTCTGGAAACACCATATATTTT. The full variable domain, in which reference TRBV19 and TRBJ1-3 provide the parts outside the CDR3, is DGGITQSPKYLFRKEGQNVTLSCEQNLNHDAMYWYRQDPGQGLRLIYYSQIVNDFQKGDIAEGYSVSREKKESFPLTVTSAQKNPTAFYLCASSIKASGNTIYFGEGSWLTVV.

As DNA, the CDR3 is TGTGCCAGTAGTACCTACGCTAGCGGGGGCCAAGAGACCCAGTACTTC. It is translated as CASSTYASGGQETQYF. The chain uses TRBV19 and TRBJ2-5; TRBD2 matches 10 bases. J gave up 1 base and V 4 bases, and 6 bases lay outside the gene matches. There are 16 residues in the CDR3. In germline, CDR1 is LNHDA, CDR2 SQIVND (reference sequence).

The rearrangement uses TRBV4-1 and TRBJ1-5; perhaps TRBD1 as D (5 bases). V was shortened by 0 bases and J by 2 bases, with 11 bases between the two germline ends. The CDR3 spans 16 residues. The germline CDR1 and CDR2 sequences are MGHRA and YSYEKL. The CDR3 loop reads CASSQEGEQGNQPQHF. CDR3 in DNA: TGCGCCAGCAGCCAAGAAGGAGAACAGGGCAATCAGCCCCAGCATTTT.

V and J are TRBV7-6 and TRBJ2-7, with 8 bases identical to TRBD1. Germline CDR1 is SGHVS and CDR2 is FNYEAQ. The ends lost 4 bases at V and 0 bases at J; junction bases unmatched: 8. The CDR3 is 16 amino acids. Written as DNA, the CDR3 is TGTGCCAGCAGCTCCAGGGGGCAGGCGGTCTCCTACGAGCAGTACTTC. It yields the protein CASSSRGQAVSYEQYF.

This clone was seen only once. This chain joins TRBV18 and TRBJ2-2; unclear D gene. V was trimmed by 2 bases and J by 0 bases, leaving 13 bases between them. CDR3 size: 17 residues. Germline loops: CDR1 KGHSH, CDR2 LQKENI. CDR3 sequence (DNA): TGTGCCAGCTCACCAACCAGGCCCGGTTCGAACACCGGGGAGCTGTTTTTT. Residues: CASSPTRPGSNTGELFF.

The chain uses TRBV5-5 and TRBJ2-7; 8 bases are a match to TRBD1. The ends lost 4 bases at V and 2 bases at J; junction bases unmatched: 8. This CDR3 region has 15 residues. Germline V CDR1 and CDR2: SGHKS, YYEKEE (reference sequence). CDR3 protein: CASSVTGVQTYEQYF. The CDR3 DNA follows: TGTGCCAGCAGCGTGACAGGGGTTCAAACCTACGAGCAGTACTTC.

DNA of the CDR3: TGTGCCAGCAGTTTTAGCGGGGGGGCCGACACCGGGGAGCTGTTTTTT. Residues: CASSFSGGADTGELFF. The chain carries TRBV9 and TRBJ2-2; 11 bases are a match to TRBD2. This CDR3 contains 16 residues. Germline CDR1 SGDLS, CDR2 YYNGEE. Unmatched junction bases numbered 6, after V lost 5 bases and J lost 3 bases.

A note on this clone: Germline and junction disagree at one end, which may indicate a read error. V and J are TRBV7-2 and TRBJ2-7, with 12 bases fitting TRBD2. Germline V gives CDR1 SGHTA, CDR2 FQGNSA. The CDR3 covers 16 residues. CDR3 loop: CASSFLLAGGSDEQYF. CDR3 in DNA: TGTGCCAGCAGCTTCCTACTAGCGGGGGGCTCCGACGAGCAGTACTTC.

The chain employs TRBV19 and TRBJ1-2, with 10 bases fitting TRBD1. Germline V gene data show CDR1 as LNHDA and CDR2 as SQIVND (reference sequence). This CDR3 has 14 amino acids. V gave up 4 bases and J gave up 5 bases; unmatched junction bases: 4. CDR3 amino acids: CASSTTGGGYGYTF. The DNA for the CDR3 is TGTGCCAGTAGTACGACAGGGGGCGGGTATGGCTACACCTTC.

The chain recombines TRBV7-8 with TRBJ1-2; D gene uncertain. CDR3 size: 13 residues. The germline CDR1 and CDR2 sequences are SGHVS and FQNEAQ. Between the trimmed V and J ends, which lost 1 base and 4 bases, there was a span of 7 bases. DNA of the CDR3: TGTGCCAGCAGCTTAGAGGCAGTCTATGGCTACACCTTC. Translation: CASSLEAVYGYTF.